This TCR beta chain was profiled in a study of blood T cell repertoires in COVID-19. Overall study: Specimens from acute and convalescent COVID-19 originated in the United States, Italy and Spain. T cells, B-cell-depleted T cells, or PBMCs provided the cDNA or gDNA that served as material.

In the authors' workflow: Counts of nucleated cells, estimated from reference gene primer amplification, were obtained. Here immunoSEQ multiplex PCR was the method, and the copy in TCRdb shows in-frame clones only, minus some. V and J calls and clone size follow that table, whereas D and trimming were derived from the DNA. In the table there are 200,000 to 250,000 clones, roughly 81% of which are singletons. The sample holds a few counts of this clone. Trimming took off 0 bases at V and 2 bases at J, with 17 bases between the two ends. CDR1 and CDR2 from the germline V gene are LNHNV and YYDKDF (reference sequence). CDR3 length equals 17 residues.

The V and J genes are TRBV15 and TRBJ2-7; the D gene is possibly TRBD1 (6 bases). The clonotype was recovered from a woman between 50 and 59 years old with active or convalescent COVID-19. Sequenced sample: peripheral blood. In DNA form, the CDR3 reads TGTGCCACCAGCAGAGATAAGAGAAGGGGACAAACCTACGAGCAGTACTTC. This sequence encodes CATSRDKRRGQTYEQYF.